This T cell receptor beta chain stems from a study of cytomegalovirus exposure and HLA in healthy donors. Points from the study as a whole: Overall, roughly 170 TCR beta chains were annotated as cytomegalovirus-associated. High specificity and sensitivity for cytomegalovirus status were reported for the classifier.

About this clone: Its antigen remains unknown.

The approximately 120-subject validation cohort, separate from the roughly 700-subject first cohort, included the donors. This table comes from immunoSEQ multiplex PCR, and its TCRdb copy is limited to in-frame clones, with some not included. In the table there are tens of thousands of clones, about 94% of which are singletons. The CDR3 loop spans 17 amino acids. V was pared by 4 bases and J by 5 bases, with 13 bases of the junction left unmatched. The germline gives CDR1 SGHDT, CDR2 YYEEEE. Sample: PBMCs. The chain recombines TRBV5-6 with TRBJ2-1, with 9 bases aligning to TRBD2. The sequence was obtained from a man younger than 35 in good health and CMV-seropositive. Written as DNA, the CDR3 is TGTGCCAGCAGCCAAACCACTAGCGGGCAGCTCCACAATGAGCAGTTCTTC. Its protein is CASSQTTSGQLHNEQFF.